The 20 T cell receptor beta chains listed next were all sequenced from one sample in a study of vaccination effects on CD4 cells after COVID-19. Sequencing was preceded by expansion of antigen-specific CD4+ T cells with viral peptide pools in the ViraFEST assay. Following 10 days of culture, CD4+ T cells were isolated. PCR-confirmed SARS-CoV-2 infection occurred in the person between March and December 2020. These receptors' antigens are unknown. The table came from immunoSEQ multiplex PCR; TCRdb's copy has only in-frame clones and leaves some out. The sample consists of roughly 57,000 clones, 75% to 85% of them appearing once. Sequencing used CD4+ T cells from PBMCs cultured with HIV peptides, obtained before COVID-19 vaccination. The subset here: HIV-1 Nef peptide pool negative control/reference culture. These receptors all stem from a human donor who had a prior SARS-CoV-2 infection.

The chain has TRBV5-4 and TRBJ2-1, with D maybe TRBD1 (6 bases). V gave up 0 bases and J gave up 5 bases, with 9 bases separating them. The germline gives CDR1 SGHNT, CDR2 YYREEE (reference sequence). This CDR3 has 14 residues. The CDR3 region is CASSLVQGHNEQFF. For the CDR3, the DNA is TGTGCCAGCAGCTTGGTCCAGGGGCACAATGAGCAGTTCTTC.

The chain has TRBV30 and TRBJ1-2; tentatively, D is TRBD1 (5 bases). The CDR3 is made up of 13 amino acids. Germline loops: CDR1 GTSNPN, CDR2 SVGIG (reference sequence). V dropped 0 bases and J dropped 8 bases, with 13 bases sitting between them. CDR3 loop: CAWSVIWSGGYTF. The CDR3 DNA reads TGTGCCTGGAGTGTTATTTGGTCAGGGGGCTACACCTTC.

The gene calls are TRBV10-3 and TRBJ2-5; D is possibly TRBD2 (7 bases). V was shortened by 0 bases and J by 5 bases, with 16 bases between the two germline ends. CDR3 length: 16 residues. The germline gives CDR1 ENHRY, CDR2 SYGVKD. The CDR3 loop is CAISESTGGGGETQYF. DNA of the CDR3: TGTGCCATCAGTGAGTCGACGGGAGGAGGGGGGGAGACCCAGTACTTC.

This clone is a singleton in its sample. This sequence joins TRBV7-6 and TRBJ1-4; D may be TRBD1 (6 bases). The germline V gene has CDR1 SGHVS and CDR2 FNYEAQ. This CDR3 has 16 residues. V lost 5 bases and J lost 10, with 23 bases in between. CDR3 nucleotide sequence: TGTGCCAGCAGCCCCCGCCTGGGAAAGGAAGGGGGAAAACTGTTTTTT. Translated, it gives CASSPRLGKEGGKLFF.

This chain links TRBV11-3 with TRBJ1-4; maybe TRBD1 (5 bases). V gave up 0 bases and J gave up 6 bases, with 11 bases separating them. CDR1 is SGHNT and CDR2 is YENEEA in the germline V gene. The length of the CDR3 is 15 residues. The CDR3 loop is CASSLDRAADEKLFF. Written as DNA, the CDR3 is TGTGCCAGCAGCTTAGACAGGGCCGCGGATGAAAAACTGTTTTTT.

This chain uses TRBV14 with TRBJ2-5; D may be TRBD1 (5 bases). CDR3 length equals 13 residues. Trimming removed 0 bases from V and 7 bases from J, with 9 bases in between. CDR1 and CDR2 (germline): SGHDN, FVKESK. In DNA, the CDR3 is TGTGCCAGCAGCCAAGACCATCAGGGGACCCAGTACTTC. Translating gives CASSQDHQGTQYF.

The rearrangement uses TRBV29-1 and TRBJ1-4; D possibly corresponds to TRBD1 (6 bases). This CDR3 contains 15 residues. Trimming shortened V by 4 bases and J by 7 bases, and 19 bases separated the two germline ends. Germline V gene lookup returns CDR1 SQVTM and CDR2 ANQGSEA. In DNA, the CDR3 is TGCAGCGTTGCCGATCCAGGGGTGGGTAGTGAAAAACTGTTTTTT. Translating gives CSVADPGVGSEKLFF.

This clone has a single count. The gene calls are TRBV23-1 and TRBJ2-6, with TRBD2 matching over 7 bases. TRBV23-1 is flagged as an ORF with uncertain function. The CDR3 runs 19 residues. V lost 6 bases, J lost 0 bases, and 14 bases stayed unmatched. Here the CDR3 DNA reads TGCGCCAGCAGCCCCTCCCGGGAGGTCACCTTCTCTGGGGCCAACGTCCTGACTTTC. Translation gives CASSPSREVTFSGANVLTF.

The CDR3 DNA sequence: TGCGCCAGCAGCTTCAGTGGGACTGAAGCTTTCTTT. Encoded protein: CASSFSGTEAFF. V gene TRBV5-1 combines with J gene TRBJ1-1; no clear D gene. Trimming stripped 2 bases from V and 5 bases from J, with 7 bases between. Germline assignment: CDR1 SGHRS and CDR2 YFSETQ. The CDR3 is 12 amino acids.

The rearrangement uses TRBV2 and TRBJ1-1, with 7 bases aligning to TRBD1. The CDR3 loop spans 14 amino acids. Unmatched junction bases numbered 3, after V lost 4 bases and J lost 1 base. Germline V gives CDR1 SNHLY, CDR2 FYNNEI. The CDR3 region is CASSVKGANTEAFF. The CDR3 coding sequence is TGTGCCAGCAGTGTAAAGGGGGCGAACACTGAAGCTTTCTTT.

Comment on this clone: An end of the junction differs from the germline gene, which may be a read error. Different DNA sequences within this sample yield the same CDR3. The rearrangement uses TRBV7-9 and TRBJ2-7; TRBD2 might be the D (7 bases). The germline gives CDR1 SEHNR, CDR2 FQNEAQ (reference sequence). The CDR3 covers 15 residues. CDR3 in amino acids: CASSSWTRGGREQYF. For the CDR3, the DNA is TGTGCCAGCAGCTCCTGGACCAGGGGAGGGAGGGAGCAATACTTC.

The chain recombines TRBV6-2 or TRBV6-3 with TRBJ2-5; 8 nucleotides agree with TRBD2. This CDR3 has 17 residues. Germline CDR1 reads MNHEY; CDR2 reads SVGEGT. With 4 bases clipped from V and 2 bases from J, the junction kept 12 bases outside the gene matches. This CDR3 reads CASSWGLSSGDQETQYF. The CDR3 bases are TGTGCCAGCAGTTGGGGCCTGAGTAGCGGGGATCAAGAGACCCAGTACTTC.

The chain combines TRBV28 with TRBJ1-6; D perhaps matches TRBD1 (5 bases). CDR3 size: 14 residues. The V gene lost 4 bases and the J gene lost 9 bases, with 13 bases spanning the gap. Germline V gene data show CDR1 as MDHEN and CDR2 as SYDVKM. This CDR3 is CASSSQGWGSPLHF. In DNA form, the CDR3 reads TGTGCCAGCAGTTCTCAGGGTTGGGGTTCACCCCTCCACTTT.

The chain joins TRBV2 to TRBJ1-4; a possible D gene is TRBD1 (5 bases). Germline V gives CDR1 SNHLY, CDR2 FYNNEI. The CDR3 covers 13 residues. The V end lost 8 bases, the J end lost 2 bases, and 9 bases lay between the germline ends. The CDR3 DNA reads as TGTGCCAGCCGCAGGGATACTAATGAAAAACTGTTTTTT. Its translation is CASRRDTNEKLFF. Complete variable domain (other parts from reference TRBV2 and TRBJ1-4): EPEVTQTPSHQVTQMGQEVILRCVPISNHLYFYWYRQILGQKVEFLVSFYNNEISEKSEIFDDQFSVERPDGSNFTLKIRSTKLEDSAMYFCASRRDTNEKLFFGSGTQLSVL.

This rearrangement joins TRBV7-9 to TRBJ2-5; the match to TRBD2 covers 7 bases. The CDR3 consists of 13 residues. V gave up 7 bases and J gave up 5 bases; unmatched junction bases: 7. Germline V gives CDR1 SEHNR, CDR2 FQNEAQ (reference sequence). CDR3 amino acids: CASTPVGGETQYF. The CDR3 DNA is TGTGCCAGCACCCCAGTGGGGGGGGAGACCCAGTACTTC.

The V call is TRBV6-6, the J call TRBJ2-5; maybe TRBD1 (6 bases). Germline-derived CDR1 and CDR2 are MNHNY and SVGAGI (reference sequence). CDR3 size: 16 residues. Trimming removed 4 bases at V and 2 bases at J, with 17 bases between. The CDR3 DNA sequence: TGTGCCAGCAGTTTGGGACATGGGGCAGGACAAGAGACCCAGTACTTC. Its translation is CASSLGHGAGQETQYF.

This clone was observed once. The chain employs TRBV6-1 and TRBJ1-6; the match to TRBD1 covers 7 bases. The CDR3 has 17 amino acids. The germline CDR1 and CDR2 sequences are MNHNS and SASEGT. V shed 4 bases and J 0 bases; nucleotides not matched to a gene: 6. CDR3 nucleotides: TGTGCCAGCAGTGCGCGGGACAGTAGCTCCTATAATTCACCCCTCCACTTT. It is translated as CASSARDSSSYNSPLHF.

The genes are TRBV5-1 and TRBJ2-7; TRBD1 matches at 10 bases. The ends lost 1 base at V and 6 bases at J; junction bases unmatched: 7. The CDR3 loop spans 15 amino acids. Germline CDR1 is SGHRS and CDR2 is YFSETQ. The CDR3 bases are TGCGCCAGCAGCTTGTTTGGGGGACAGGGGTCCGAGCAGTACTTC. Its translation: CASSLFGGQGSEQYF.

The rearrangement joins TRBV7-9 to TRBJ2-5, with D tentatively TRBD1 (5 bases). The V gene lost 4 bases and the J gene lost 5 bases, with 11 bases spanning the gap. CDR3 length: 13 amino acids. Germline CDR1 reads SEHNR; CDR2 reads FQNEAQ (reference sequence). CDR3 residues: CASSSRVEETQYF. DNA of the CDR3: TGTGCCAGCAGCTCCAGGGTTGAGGAGACCCAGTACTTC. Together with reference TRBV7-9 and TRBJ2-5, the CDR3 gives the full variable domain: DTGVSQNPRHKITKRGQNVTFRCDPISEHNRLYWYRQTLGQGPEFLTYFQNEAQLEKSRLLSDRFSAERPKGSFSTLEIQRTEQGDSAMYLCASSSRVEETQYFGPGTRLLVL.

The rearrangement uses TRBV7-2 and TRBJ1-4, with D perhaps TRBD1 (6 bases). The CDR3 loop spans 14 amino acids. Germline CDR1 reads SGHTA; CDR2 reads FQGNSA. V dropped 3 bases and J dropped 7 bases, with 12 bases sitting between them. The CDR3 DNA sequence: TGTGCCAGCAGCTTTGGCAGGGGAGTTGAAAAACTGTTTTTT. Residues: CASSFGRGVEKLFF.